Presented here are 6 T cell receptor beta chains from one specimen sequenced in a study of cytomegalovirus exposure and HLA in healthy donors. PCR used 60 Vbeta primers and 13 Jbeta primers. Data came from immunoSEQ multiplex PCR; TCRdb stores just in-frame clones and leaves some out. The table records roughly 230,000 clones, roughly 91% of them present only once. Sequences were obtained from PBMCs. These receptors originate from a girl aged 2 to 10 in good health and CMV-seronegative.

CDR3 sequence (DNA): TGCGCCAGCAGCATGCGGGAGATGAACACTGAAGCTTTCTTT. This sequence encodes CASSMREMNTEAFF. This chain connects TRBV4-1 to TRBJ1-1, with D unresolved. V lost 5 bases to trimming and J lost 0 bases, with 10 bases between them. The V gene's germline CDR1 is MGHRA and CDR2 YSYEKL. This CDR3 region has 14 residues.

This chain joins TRBV2 and TRBJ2-5, with TRBD2 matching 10 bases. Germline V gene data show CDR1 as SNHLY and CDR2 as FYNNEI. The V and J ends lost 4 bases and 1 base, in that order; junction bases with no gene match: 9. The CDR3 sequence is 17 residues long. The CDR3, as DNA: TGTGCCAGCAGTGGGGGGGCTAGCGGGGGACCCCAAGAGACCCAGTACTTC. Encoded protein: CASSGGASGGPQETQYF.

The chain employs TRBV29-1 and TRBJ2-2; a possible D gene is TRBD1 (6 bases). V was shortened by 6 bases and J by 13 bases, with 24 bases between the two germline ends. This CDR3 region has 14 residues. Germline CDR1 reads SQVTM; CDR2 reads ANQGSEA. The CDR3 loop reads CSVGTSFTGDRLFF. The CDR3 DNA is TGCAGCGTGGGGACATCTTTCACCGGGGATAGGCTGTTTTTT.

This clone is a singleton in its sample. J is TRBJ1-5 and V is TRBV12-5; D unresolved. CDR1 is LGHNT and CDR2 is FRNRAP in the germline V gene. The CDR3 has 14 amino acids. V gave up 7 bases and J gave up 2 bases, with 12 bases separating them. The CDR3 DNA follows: TGTGCTAGTGCGCCTATTTTGGGCAATCAGCCCCAGCATTTT. Translation gives CASAPILGNQPQHF.

The chain is built from TRBV7-2 and TRBJ2-7; 12 bases line up with TRBD2. CDR3 length: 15 residues. The ends lost 0 bases at V and 4 bases at J; junction bases unmatched: 1. The germline V gene encodes CDR1 SGHTA and CDR2 FQGNSA. In nucleotides, the CDR3 is TGTGCCAGCAGCTTAGCGCTAGCGGGAGGGTACGAGCAGTACTTC. Its protein is CASSLALAGGYEQYF.

The sample holds a few counts of this clone. The rearrangement uses TRBV28 and TRBJ1-5; 12 bases align to TRBD1. Unmatched junction bases numbered 10, after V lost 0 bases and J lost 4 bases. The CDR3 is 19 amino acids. Germline V gene sequence: CDR1 MDHEN, CDR2 SYDVKM. CDR3 DNA: TGTGCCAGCAGTTTATGGGGGCCGGGACAGGGGGCCGGGAATCAGCCCCAGCATTTT. This encodes CASSLWGPGQGAGNQPQHF.